These 18 T cell receptor beta chains originate from one sample sequenced in a study of T-cell memory formation after mild COVID-19. A single record per CDR3 protein comes from TCRdb applying MiXCR to the 5' RACE reads. The sample includes 390,000 or so distinct CDR3 sequences, roughly 15% seen only once; the top ten take 20% to 25%. The sequencing sample was made of PBMCs or a T cell subset sorted from them (not recorded which). The receptors stem from a man aged 18 to 29 who had mild COVID-19 (a few samples of this study predate the infection). Cell type and time point are not known.

This clonotype was seen a handful of times. The rearrangement uses TRBV10-2 and TRBJ2-2; 11 nucleotides align to TRBD2. The ends lost 6 bases at V and 0 bases at J; junction bases unmatched: 6. The CDR3 runs 17 residues. CDR1 WSHSY and CDR2 SAAADI come from the germline V gene. The CDR3, as DNA: TGCGCCAGCAGCCCTCCTAGCGGGGGGACGAACACCGGGGAGCTGTTTTTT. This translates into CASSPPSGGTNTGELFF.

This clonotype was seen a handful of times. This sequence joins TRBV7-9 and TRBJ1-1; D remains ambiguous. Trimming removed 4 bases from V and 9 bases from J, with 21 bases in between. Looked up from germline, CDR1 is SEHNR and CDR2 is FQNEAQ (reference sequence). The CDR3 contains 15 residues. CDR3 in DNA: TGTGCCAGCAGCTCGGCGGGGAGGGTTTGGGGAAAAGCTTTCTTT. As protein: CASSSAGRVWGKAFF. Full variable domain (remainder filled in from reference TRBV7-9 and TRBJ1-1): DTGVSQNPRHKITKRGQNVTFRCDPISEHNRLYWYRQTLGQGPEFLTYFQNEAQLEKSRLLSDRFSAERPKGSFSTLEIQRTEQGDSAMYLCASSSAGRVWGKAFFGQGTRLTVV.

The chain couples TRBV20-1 to TRBJ2-2; D call uncertain. The V gene lost 0 bases and the J gene lost 5 bases, with 7 bases spanning the gap. This CDR3 is built from 13 residues. The V gene's germline CDR1 is DFQATT and CDR2 SNEGSKA (reference sequence). Here the CDR3 DNA reads TGCAGTGCTAGAGATATCAGGACCGGGGAGCTGTTTTTT. This sequence encodes CSARDIRTGELFF.

This clonotype has at least ten counts. The V and J genes are TRBV7-3 and TRBJ2-1; TRBD2 might be the D (6 bases). Germline CDR1 and CDR2: SGHTA and FQGTGA. The CDR3 is 14 amino acids. The V end was cut by 3 bases, the J end by 5 bases, with 11 bases between. The CDR3 here is CASSLGTSNNEQFF. The CDR3 nucleotides are TGTGCCAGCAGCTTGGGTACTAGCAACAATGAGCAGTTCTTC.

V and J are TRBV2 and TRBJ2-1; perhaps D is TRBD1 or TRBD2 (6 bases each). CDR3 length: 12 residues. With 8 bases removed from V and 8 bases from J, the gap between germline ends came to 13 bases. The germline gives CDR1 SNHLY, CDR2 FYNNEI. The CDR3 sequence is CASDGGGDEQFF. The DNA of the CDR3 is TGTGCCAGCGACGGAGGGGGAGATGAGCAGTTCTTC.

The J gene is TRBJ2-3, the V gene TRBV10-1; possible D gene TRBD1, 6 bases. The V gene's germline CDR1 is WNHNN and CDR2 SYGVQD (reference sequence). The CDR3 covers 16 residues. V lost 3 bases and J lost 2, with 15 bases in between. CDR3 residues: CASSDPTGLFTDTQYF. The CDR3 DNA reads TGCGCCAGCAGTGACCCAACAGGGTTGTTCACAGATACGCAGTATTTT.

Ten or more counts support this clonotype. The V and J genes are TRBV14 and TRBJ2-1; the match to TRBD2 covers 10 bases. CDR3 length: 15 amino acids. Germline CDR1 SGHDN, CDR2 FVKESK. J was trimmed by 8 bases and V by 2 bases; bases with no gene match: 6. The CDR3 region has the DNA TGTGCCAGCAGCCAATGGCTAGCGGGGGTCGATGAGCAGTTCTTC. The encoded protein is CASSQWLAGVDEQFF.

The V call is TRBV6-5, the J call TRBJ2-7; a weak D match, TRBD1 (5 bases). Germline CDR1 MNHEY, CDR2 SVGAGI. Deletions cut 5 bases from V and 5 bases from J, with 7 bases between. The CDR3 sequence is 11 residues long. CDR3 coding DNA: TGTGCCAGCAGTAAACAGGACGAGCAGTACGTC. This encodes CASSKQDEQYV.

In nucleotides, the CDR3 is TGCGCCAGCAGCCGCCGACTAGGTCGGGGGGCTGGTGAGCAGTTCTTC. The encoded protein is CASSRRLGRGAGEQFF. The genes are TRBV4-3 and TRBJ2-1; possible D gene TRBD2, 7 bases. The V end lost 4 bases, the J end lost 9 bases, and 22 bases lay between the germline ends. CDR3 length: 16 residues. Germline assignment: CDR1 LGHNA and CDR2 YSLEER.

The genes are TRBV5-1 and TRBJ2-7, with 10 bases lining up with TRBD1. CDR1 is SGHRS, CDR2 YFSETQ, per germline. This CDR3 region has 15 residues. The trim removed 0 bases at V and 4 bases at J, leaving 4 bases unmatched. The CDR3 region is CASSLGQGARYEQYV. The CDR3 DNA reads TGCGCCAGCAGCTTGGGACAGGGGGCGAGGTACGAGCAGTACGTC.

This clonotype showed up many times. The chain carries TRBV12-3 or TRBV12-4 and TRBJ2-5; D may be TRBD2 (6 bases). There are 14 residues in the CDR3. With 6 bases removed from V and 7 bases from J, the gap between germline ends came to 18 bases. The CDR3 loop is CASSPSGTFGTQYF. In DNA, the CDR3 is TGTGCCAGCAGCCCGTCAGGGACTTTCGGGACCCAGTACTTC.

This clonotype was found a few times. The rearrangement joins TRBV7-8 to TRBJ2-7; possibly TRBD1 for D (6 bases). The CDR3 extends over 15 amino acids. CDR1 is SGHVS and CDR2 is FQNEAQ in the germline V gene. Trimming stripped 5 bases from V and 4 bases from J, with 18 bases between. CDR3 bases: TGTGCCAGCAGCCCGCACGGATCAGGGGCTTACGAGCAGTACGTC. This encodes CASSPHGSGAYEQYV.

This chain connects TRBV12-3 or TRBV12-4 to TRBJ1-1; D is ambiguous. The CDR3 spans 13 residues. Trimming took off 4 bases at V and 1 base at J, with 7 bases between the two ends. The CDR3 loop is CASSSQTNTEAFF. The CDR3 DNA sequence: TGTGCCAGCAGTTCGCAGACGAACACTGAAGCTTTCTTT.

This chain joins TRBV25-1 and TRBJ1-6; 7 bases are shared with TRBD1. The V and J ends lost 0 bases and 9 bases, in that order; junction bases with no gene match: 5. Germline CDR1 is MGHDK and CDR2 is SYGVNS. The length of the CDR3 is 15 residues. The CDR3 sequence: CASSEYRGLGSPLHF. In DNA, the CDR3 is TGTGCCAGCAGTGAATATAGGGGGCTAGGTTCACCCCTCCACTTT.

In this sample, this clonotype turned up many times. The chain employs TRBV7-2 and TRBJ2-1, with 10 nucleotides matching TRBD2. The CDR3 runs 15 residues. Germline CDR1 SGHTA, CDR2 FQGNSA. Trimming at V came to 6 bases and at J to 8 bases, leaving 10 bases not matched to a gene. In DNA form, the CDR3 reads TGTGCCAGCAGAGTACTAGCGGGGTTAGGGGATGAGCAGTTCTTC. Translated, it gives CASRVLAGLGDEQFF.

This clonotype has only a few counts. The chain recombines TRBV12-3 or TRBV12-4 with TRBJ2-1; no clear D gene. V lost 1 base and J lost 7, with 14 bases in between. This CDR3 has 15 amino acids. The DNA of the CDR3 is TGTGCCAGCAGTTTAGAAGGTGTGGGATCGAATGAGCAGTTCTTC. Translated, it gives CASSLEGVGSNEQFF.

The chain employs TRBV7-2 and TRBJ2-1; 12 bases fit TRBD1. Trimming took 4 bases from V and 8 from J; bases not matched to a gene: 6. CDR1 is SGHTA and CDR2 is FQGNSA in the germline V gene. This CDR3 is 15 amino acids long. CDR3 coding DNA: TGTGCCAGCAGCTCATCCGGGACAGGGGGCGATGAGCAGTTCTTC. Amino acids: CASSSSGTGGDEQFF.

The sample holds a few counts of this clonotype. The chain employs TRBV28 and TRBJ2-3; D is undetermined. With 10 bases removed from V and 6 bases from J, the gap between germline ends came to 14 bases. This CDR3 spans 12 amino acids. CDR1 is MDHEN and CDR2 is SYDVKM in the germline V gene. CDR3 DNA sequence: TGTGCCACTATAAGGGCCGGGGATACGCAGTATTTT. Protein product: CATIRAGDTQYF. The full variable domain, completed using reference TRBV28 and TRBJ2-3, is DVKVTQSSRYLVKRTGEKVFLECVQDMDHENMFWYRQDPGLGLRLIYFSYDVKMKEKGDIPEGYSVSREKKERFSLILESASTNQTSMYLCATIRAGDTQYFGPGTRLTVL.